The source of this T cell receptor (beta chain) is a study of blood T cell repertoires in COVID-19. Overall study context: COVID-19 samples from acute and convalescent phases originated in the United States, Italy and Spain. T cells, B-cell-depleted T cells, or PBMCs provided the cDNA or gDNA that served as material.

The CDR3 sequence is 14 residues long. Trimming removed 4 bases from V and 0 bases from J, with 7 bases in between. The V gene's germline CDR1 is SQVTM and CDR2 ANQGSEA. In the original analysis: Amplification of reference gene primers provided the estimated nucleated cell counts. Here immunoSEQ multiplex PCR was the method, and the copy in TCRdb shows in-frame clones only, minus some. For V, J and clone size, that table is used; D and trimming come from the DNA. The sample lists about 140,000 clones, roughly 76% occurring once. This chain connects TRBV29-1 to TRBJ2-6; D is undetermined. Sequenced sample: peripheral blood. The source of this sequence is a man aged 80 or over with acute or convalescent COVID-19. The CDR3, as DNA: TGCAGCGTTGTTTGGAGCTCTGGGGCCAACGTCCTGACTTTC. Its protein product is CSVVWSSGANVLTF.